The 26 T cell receptor beta chains below come from one sample, sequenced in a study of regulatory T cells in long-lasting Graves disease. The time point here: newly diagnosed GD, antithyroid drugs for less than 3 months. PBMCs provided the RNA from which the TCR library was made. CDR3 regions were amplified by Arm-PCR using iRepertoire HTBI primers to build TCR beta libraries. TCRdb independently ran MiXCR on the multiplex PCR reads; one entry per CDR3 protein. The repertoire holds hundreds of thousands of distinct CDR3 sequences, with roughly 13% as singletons. The same specimen was also included in a second study, on T cells in Graves' hyperthyroidism and ophthalmopathy.

The source material was peripheral blood mononuclear cells (PBMCs), sampled at new diagnosis, from a patient treated with antithyroid drugs. The receptors were sampled from a young man with Graves disease.

For this clonotype: This may stem from a read error, because a much larger clone lies one nucleotide away. This chain uses TRBV27 with TRBJ2-2; unclear D gene. Trimming removed 5 bases from V and 3 bases from J, with 4 bases in between. The CDR3 runs 12 residues. CDR1 and CDR2 from the germline V gene are MNHEY and SMNVEV (reference sequence). The CDR3 region has the DNA TGTGCCAGCAGTGCGCACACCGGGGAGCTGTTTTTT. Translated: CASSAHTGELFF.

The count of this clonotype is one. The rearrangement links TRBV4-1 to TRBJ2-7; D is possibly TRBD2 (5 bases). Deletions cut 1 base from V and 1 base from J, with 11 bases between. CDR1 is MGHRA and CDR2 is YSYEKL in the germline V gene. There are 15 residues in the CDR3. CDR3 amino acids: CASSQVYSASYEQYF. The CDR3 nucleotides are TGCGCCAGCAGCCAAGTGTATAGCGCGTCCTACGAGCAGTACTTC.

This clonotype was counted once. With only one base between it and a far larger clone, this is likely a read error. The chain employs TRBV12-5 and TRBJ2-5, with D uncertain. From germline, CDR1 is LGHNT and CDR2 FRNRAP. This CDR3 contains 11 residues. This CDR3 reads CASGLGEIQYF. Written as DNA, the CDR3 is TGTGCTAGTGGTTTAGGTGAGATCCAGTACTTC.

This clonotype was detected ten times or more. The chain joins TRBV28 to TRBJ1-2; TRBD1 is a possible D gene (6 bases). The CDR3 runs to 17 residues. Germline assignment: CDR1 MDHEN and CDR2 SYDVKM. V was clipped by 1 base and J by 4 bases, with 19 bases between them. This chain's CDR3 is CASSLSPMGAYGYGYTF. DNA of the CDR3: TGTGCCAGCAGTTTATCCCCTATGGGGGCCTACGGCTATGGCTACACCTTC.

At least ten counts were recorded for this clonotype. The V and J genes are TRBV28 and TRBJ2-3; 11 positions match TRBD2. This CDR3 region has 15 residues. Germline V gene sequence: CDR1 MDHEN, CDR2 SYDVKM. The J segment lost 3 bases and the V segment lost 6 bases, leaving 5 bases of the junction unmatched. The CDR3 nucleotides read TGTGCCAGCAGACTAGCGGGAGTGGGGACAGATACGCAGTATTTT. It encodes CASRLAGVGTDTQYF. The full variable domain, rest sourced from reference TRBV28 and TRBJ2-3, is DVKVTQSSRYLVKRTGEKVFLECVQDMDHENMFWYRQDPGLGLRLIYFSYDVKMKEKGDIPEGYSVSREKKERFSLILESASTNQTSMYLCASRLAGVGTDTQYFGPGTRLTVL.

The V and J genes are TRBV27 and TRBJ2-2; D uncertain. The length of the CDR3 is 14 residues. V was cut by 2 bases and J by 0 bases, with 4 bases left in between. Looked up from germline, CDR1 is MNHEY and CDR2 is SMNVEV (reference sequence). CDR3 in DNA: TGTGCCAGCAGTTTAAACACGAACACCGGGGAGCTGTTTTTT. It specifies CASSLNTNTGELFF.

The J gene is TRBJ2-1, the V gene TRBV20-1, with no clear D. Germline values: CDR1 DFQATT, CDR2 SNEGSKA (reference sequence). Trimming took 1 base from V and 10 from J, leaving 8 bases between them. The CDR3 covers 11 residues. Here the CDR3 DNA reads TGCAGTGCTAGAGGGGCGTTCGAGCAGTTCTTC. Amino acid sequence: CSARGAFEQFF.

This clonotype was observed a few times. V and J are TRBV20-1 and TRBJ2-1, with D unclear. The CDR3 runs to 12 residues. Germline assignment: CDR1 DFQATT and CDR2 SNEGSKA (reference sequence). Deletions cut 3 bases from V and 9 bases from J, with 12 bases between. In nucleotides, the CDR3 is TGCAGTGCTAGCATTAGTAGGGTTGAGCAGTTCTTC. It is translated as CSASISRVEQFF.

This clonotype showed up many times. The chain has TRBV15 and TRBJ1-1; D unclear. The CDR3 totals 13 residues. Germline lookup yields CDR1 LNHNV and CDR2 YYDKDF (reference sequence). Trimming left V 0 bases short and J 6 bases short, with 8 bases between. The chain's CDR3 is CATSRDDPSEAFF. In DNA, the CDR3 is TGTGCCACCAGCAGAGATGACCCCTCTGAAGCTTTCTTT.

The chain has TRBV4-2 and TRBJ2-1; TRBD2 matches 7 bases. From germline, CDR1 is LGHNA and CDR2 YNFKEQ. The CDR3 consists of 16 residues. V lost 1 base, J lost 2 bases, and 5 bases stayed unmatched. CDR3: CASSQGGGRTYNEQFF. In DNA form, the CDR3 reads TGTGCCAGCAGCCAAGGGGGGGGAAGGACCTACAATGAGCAGTTCTTC.

This clonotype was found many times. V usage is TRBV18 and J usage is TRBJ2-1; the match to TRBD2 covers 9 bases. The CDR3 totals 16 residues. Germline CDR1 and CDR2: KGHSH and LQKENI. V lost 5 bases, J lost 5 bases, and 10 bases stayed unmatched. The CDR3 here is CASSTSKREEHNEQFF. The CDR3 DNA follows: TGTGCCAGCTCAACTTCCAAGCGGGAGGAGCACAATGAGCAGTTCTTC.

This clonotype appeared many times. This chain joins TRBV20-1 and TRBJ2-5; D remains ambiguous. Germline V gives CDR1 DFQATT, CDR2 SNEGSKA (reference sequence). The CDR3 is 10 residues long. Trimming took off 3 bases at V and 5 bases at J, with 4 bases between the two ends. CDR3 DNA: TGCAGTGCTAGTCTTGAGACCCAGTACTTC. Amino acid sequence: CSASLETQYF.

This clonotype was observed a few times. The chain links TRBV20-1 to TRBJ2-7, with TRBD1 identical over 8 bases. Germline V gene lookup returns CDR1 DFQATT and CDR2 SNEGSKA (reference sequence). The CDR3 totals 16 residues. V was clipped by 4 bases and J by 0 bases; unmatched bases: 11. CDR3 nucleotides: TGCAGTGCTAAACCCAGACAGGGGAGAGTCTCCTACGAGCAGTACTTC. Its protein is CSAKPRQGRVSYEQYF.

In this sample, this clonotype turned up many times. The chain uses TRBV15 and TRBJ1-5; a weak D match, TRBD1 (5 bases). This CDR3 spans 14 amino acids. Trimming shortened V by 5 bases and J by 7 bases, and 15 bases separated the two germline ends. The germline V gene encodes CDR1 LNHNV and CDR2 YYDKDF (reference sequence). The CDR3 reads CATSGIRESQPQHF. The CDR3, as DNA: TGTGCCACCAGCGGGATCAGGGAATCACAGCCCCAGCATTTT.

This clonotype was seen repeatedly, ten times or more. The rearrangement joins TRBV10-3 to TRBJ2-5, with TRBD2 as a possible D gene (6 bases). The CDR3 spans 11 residues. Trimming left V 10 bases short and J 3 bases short, with 9 bases between. The V gene's germline CDR1 is ENHRY and CDR2 SYGVKD. CDR3: CATGGEETQYF. In DNA form, the CDR3 reads TGTGCCACCGGGGGAGAAGAGACCCAGTACTTC.

This clonotype turned up a few times. The CDR3 is CASSTSISTGSNQPQHF. In nucleotides, the CDR3 is TGTGCCAGTAGCACCAGCATATCGACAGGGAGCAATCAGCCCCAGCATTTT. V and J are TRBV19 and TRBJ1-5; 7 bases align to TRBD1. J lost 1 base, V lost 6 bases, and 12 bases had no gene match. Looked up from germline, CDR1 is LNHDA and CDR2 is SQIVND (reference sequence). This CDR3 contains 17 residues.

This clonotype appeared many times. The gene calls are TRBV7-9 and TRBJ1-2; D gene unclear. The germline gives CDR1 SEHNR, CDR2 FQNEAQ (reference sequence). The CDR3 has 12 residues. Trimming took 4 bases from V and 3 from J, leaving 6 bases between them. The CDR3 bases are TGTGCCAGCAGCTCCGGGGACTATGGCTACACCTTC. Translation gives CASSSGDYGYTF.

A note on this clonotype: A read error may be the cause here, since a much bigger clone is one base away. The chain joins TRBV20-1 to TRBJ2-2; possible D gene TRBD2, 7 bases. This CDR3 region has 16 residues. Germline CDR1 and CDR2: DFQATT and SNEGSKA (reference sequence). CDR3: CSARDWSGDNTGQLFF. CDR3 nucleotide sequence: TGCAGTGCTAGAGATTGGAGCGGGGACAACACCGGGCAGCTGTTTTTT.

The chain uses TRBV20-1 and TRBJ2-7; 9 bases map to TRBD2. The CDR3 length is 15 residues. The germline CDR1 and CDR2 sequences are DFQATT and SNEGSKA (reference sequence). The DNA of the CDR3 is TGCAGCGCGGGCGGGGGGGTAGCGGGAGTCTACGAGCAGTACTTC. Translated: CSAGGGVAGVYEQYF.

V usage is TRBV18 and J usage is TRBJ1-5; D ambiguous. CDR1 is KGHSH and CDR2 is LQKENI in the germline V gene. This CDR3 is 13 amino acids long. V was cut by 0 bases and J by 4 bases, with 4 bases left in between. CDR3 in amino acids: CASSPPGNQPQHF. The CDR3 nucleotides are TGTGCCAGCTCACCACCAGGAAATCAGCCCCAGCATTTT.

This clonotype was detected a few times. The chain recombines TRBV11-2 with TRBJ2-6, with 10 bases aligning to TRBD1. The CDR3 spans 18 residues. Germline V lookup: CDR1 SGHAT, CDR2 FQNNGV. Germline trimming cut 4 bases from V and 0 bases from J; bases unmatched to any gene: 6. DNA of the CDR3: TGTGCCAGCAGCTCACCGGGACAGGGGAGCTCTGGGGCCAACGTCCTGACTTTC. As protein: CASSSPGQGSSGANVLTF.

This sequence joins TRBV12-3 or TRBV12-4 and TRBJ2-2; tentatively, D is TRBD1 or TRBD2 (5 bases each). The CDR3 is 15 amino acids. V was shortened by 2 bases and J by 5 bases, with 12 bases between the two germline ends. CDR3 nucleotides: TGTGCCAGCAGTTTACTATACGGGACGACCGGGGAGCTGTTTTTT. Residues: CASSLLYGTTGELFF.

This clonotype was counted ten times or more. The rearrangement uses TRBV28 and TRBJ1-1; 8 nucleotides line up with TRBD1. The ends lost 10 bases at V and 12 bases at J; junction bases unmatched: 10. Germline V gene lookup returns CDR1 MDHEN and CDR2 SYDVKM. The CDR3 contains 11 residues. Here the CDR3 reads CATTDRELTFF. The CDR3 region has the DNA TGTGCCACGACGGACAGGGAATTAACTTTCTTT.

This clonotype came up many times. The chain recombines TRBV30 with TRBJ2-5; no firm D call. The CDR3 is made up of 15 amino acids. Germline V gene lookup returns CDR1 GTSNPN and CDR2 SVGIG (reference sequence). Trimming stripped 0 bases from V and 4 bases from J, with 15 bases between. The CDR3 protein is CAWSVLGDTLETQYF. The CDR3 nucleotides read TGTGCCTGGAGTGTACTTGGAGACACCTTAGAGACCCAGTACTTC.

The rearrangement joins TRBV20-1 to TRBJ1-1, with TRBD1 identical over 7 bases. The germline V gene has CDR1 DFQATT and CDR2 SNEGSKA (reference sequence). This CDR3 spans 15 amino acids. The trim removed 3 bases at V and 1 base at J, leaving 8 bases unmatched. The CDR3 here is CSARSGGTANTEAFF. CDR3 sequence (DNA): TGCAGTGCTAGGTCAGGCGGGACAGCGAACACTGAAGCTTTCTTT.

This clonotype was found many times. The V gene is TRBV18, the J gene TRBJ2-7; TRBD1 matches at 7 bases. CDR3 length: 15 residues. Germline CDR1 is KGHSH and CDR2 is LQKENI. Trimming cost V 3 bases and J 4 bases; bases outside gene matches: 9. The CDR3 reads CASSPDRWGIYEQYF. The DNA for the CDR3 is TGTGCCAGCTCACCGGACAGGTGGGGAATTTACGAGCAGTACTTC.